One and the same sample provided the 6 T cell receptor beta chains below, sequenced in a study of cytomegalovirus exposure and HLA in healthy donors. Researchers ran the PCR with 60 Vbeta and 13 Jbeta primers. Clones were sequenced by immunoSEQ multiplex PCR, and TCRdb holds only the in-frame ones, with some missing. The repertoire holds about 110,000 clones, with about 70% as singletons. The sequenced sample consisted of PBMCs. The receptors were gathered from a woman aged 50 to 60 in good health and CMV-seropositive.

This clone occurred a few times. This chain connects TRBV5-6 to TRBJ1-2; 7 nucleotides align to TRBD1. This CDR3 spans 13 amino acids. V was clipped by 0 bases and J by 5 bases; unmatched bases: 1. Germline V gene lookup returns CDR1 SGHDT and CDR2 YYEEEE. The CDR3 reads CASSLDRGYGYTF. The CDR3 coding sequence is TGTGCCAGCAGCTTGGACAGGGGATATGGCTACACCTTC. Filled out from reference TRBV5-6 and TRBJ1-2, the complete variable domain reads DAGVTQSPTHLIKTRGQQVTLRCSPKSGHDTVSWYQQALGQGPQFIFQYYEEEERQRGNFPDRFSGHQFPNYSSELNVNALLLGDSALYLCASSLDRGYGYTFGSGTRLTVV.

This chain uses TRBV5-1 with TRBJ2-7; D is undetermined. Germline loops: CDR1 SGHRS, CDR2 YFSETQ. The CDR3 loop spans 17 amino acids. Trimming cost V 0 bases and J 0 bases, with 16 bases left between them. CDR3 amino acids: CASSLAVGERVSYEQYF. Written as DNA, the CDR3 is TGCGCCAGCAGCTTGGCGGTTGGTGAACGCGTCTCCTACGAGCAGTACTTC.

This clone was recorded a few times. The rearrangement uses TRBV6-6 and TRBJ2-5, with 10 nucleotides matching TRBD1. Unmatched junction bases numbered 8, after V lost 8 bases and J lost 5 bases. This CDR3 is built from 14 residues. Germline loops: CDR1 MNHNY, CDR2 SVGAGI (reference sequence). CDR3: CASSRGGQGETQYF. For the CDR3, the DNA is TGTGCCAGCTCGAGGGGGGGACAGGGGGAGACCCAGTACTTC.

The chain carries TRBV6-5 and TRBJ2-3, with a tentative D call TRBD2 (6 bases). Between the trimmed V and J ends, which lost 6 bases and 9 bases, there was a span of 16 bases. The CDR3 is made up of 13 amino acids. Germline V gene lookup returns CDR1 MNHEY and CDR2 SVGAGI. The CDR3 DNA reads as TGTGCCAGCAGCCGCACAGGCGGAGGGACGCAGTATTTT. The encoded protein is CASSRTGGGTQYF.

The chain employs TRBV29-1 and TRBJ1-1, with a possible D match to TRBD1 (6 bases). The CDR3 has 9 residues. V was clipped by 6 bases and J by 7 bases, with 6 bases between them. From germline, CDR1 is SQVTM and CDR2 ANQGSEA. For the CDR3, the DNA is TGCAGCGTGGACAGTGAAGCTTTCTTT. This translates into CSVDSEAFF.

On this clone: The identical CDR3 is also encoded by other nucleotide sequences in the sample. This chain uses TRBV19 with TRBJ2-5, with 12 bases lining up with TRBD2. This CDR3 is built from 14 residues. The germline gives CDR1 LNHDA, CDR2 SQIVND (reference sequence). Trimming removed 6 bases from V and 1 base from J; junction bases left unmatched: 0. The CDR3 DNA reads TGTGCCAGTAGACTAGCGGGGGGCCAAGAGACCCAGTACTTC. This sequence encodes CASRLAGGQETQYF.